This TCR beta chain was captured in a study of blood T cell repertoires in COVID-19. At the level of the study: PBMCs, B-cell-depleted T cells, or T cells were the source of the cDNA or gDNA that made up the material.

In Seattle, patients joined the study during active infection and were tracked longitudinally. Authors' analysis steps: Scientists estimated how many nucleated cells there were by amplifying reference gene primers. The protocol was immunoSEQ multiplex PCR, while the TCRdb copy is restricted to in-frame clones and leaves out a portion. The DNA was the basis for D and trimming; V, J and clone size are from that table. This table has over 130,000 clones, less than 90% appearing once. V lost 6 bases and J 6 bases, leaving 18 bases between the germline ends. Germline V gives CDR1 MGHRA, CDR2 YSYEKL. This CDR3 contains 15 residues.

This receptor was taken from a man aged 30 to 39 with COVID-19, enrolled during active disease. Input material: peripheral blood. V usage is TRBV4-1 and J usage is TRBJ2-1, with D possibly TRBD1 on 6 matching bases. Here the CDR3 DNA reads TGCGCCAGCAGTCGATTAGGGGGAATGTTCAATGAGCAGTTCTTC. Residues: CASSRLGGMFNEQFF.